The 22 T cell receptor beta chains below were found in one sample sequenced in a study of T cells after yellow fever vaccination. One entry per CDR3 protein, called by TCRdb with MiXCR from the 5' RACE reads. This sample yields roughly 120,000 distinct CDR3 sequences, of which 7.2% are seen a single time; more than 2.5% belongs to the top ten. The sample here was CD4+ T cells sorted from PBMCs, taken roughly 45 days after the first yellow fever vaccination. These receptors were collected from a man aged 18-30 years who received the YFV17D yellow fever vaccine.

This clonotype was seen many times. The chain carries TRBV12-3 or TRBV12-4 and TRBJ2-1, with TRBD1 matching over 8 bases. CDR3 length: 14 amino acids. The V segment lost 6 bases and the J segment 8 bases; nucleotides outside the gene matches: 9. The CDR3 reads CASRGQGLIDEQFF. In DNA form, the CDR3 reads TGTGCCAGCAGAGGACAGGGTCTGATAGATGAGCAGTTCTTC.

Turning to this clonotype: Just one base apart from a much larger clone, this may be a read error. V gene TRBV28 combines with J gene TRBJ2-2, with D possibly called TRBD1 or TRBD2 (5 bases each). Trimming took off 5 bases at V and 6 bases at J, with 16 bases between the two ends. The V gene's germline CDR1 is MDHEN and CDR2 SYDVKM. The CDR3 consists of 15 residues. As DNA, the CDR3 is TGTGCCAGCAGTCCGGAAGTGGGACCGTCCGGGGAGCTGTTTTTT. Protein: CASSPEVGPSGELFF.

In this sample, this clonotype turned up many times. The chain joins TRBV7-9 to TRBJ1-1; 7 bases fit TRBD1. Germline CDR1 and CDR2: SEHNR and FQNEAQ (reference sequence). V gave up 6 bases and J gave up 5 bases; unmatched junction bases: 6. The CDR3 is 13 residues long. CDR3 region: CASSHDRVTEAFF. CDR3 in DNA: TGTGCCAGCAGTCATGACAGGGTAACTGAAGCTTTCTTT.

This clonotype has ten or more counts. The CDR3 nucleotides read TGCGCCAGCAGCTTGGTGGGACAGAACATTCAGTACTTC. This codes for CASSLVGQNIQYF. V usage is TRBV5-1 and J usage is TRBJ2-4; 7 nucleotides line up with TRBD1. Germline V CDR1 and CDR2: SGHRS, YFSETQ. V shed 0 bases, J shed 7 bases, and the junction held 1 base outside the gene matches. CDR3 size: 13 residues.

The sample holds many counts of this clonotype. The CDR3 sequence is CASTKPTEAFF. The CDR3 DNA is TGTGCCAGCACCAAGCCCACTGAAGCTTTCTTT. The V and J genes are TRBV11-3 and TRBJ1-1; D ambiguous. Trimming pared 7 bases from V and 4 bases from J, leaving 7 bases between. This CDR3 region has 11 residues. CDR1 is SGHNT and CDR2 is YENEEA in the germline V gene.

This clonotype was recorded at least ten times. The genes are TRBV7-7 and TRBJ2-3, with 11 bases matching TRBD2. CDR3 size: 16 residues. With V trimmed by 5 bases and J by 5 bases, 9 bases remained unmatched. The germline V gene has CDR1 SSHAT and CDR2 FNYEAQ (reference sequence). DNA of the CDR3: TGTGCCAGCAGCCCCCGCGCCGGACTAGCGGGAGATACGCAGTATTTT. This codes for CASSPRAGLAGDTQYF.

The table lists this clonotype with many counts. The V and J genes are TRBV5-1 and TRBJ2-3; no definite D call. The ends were cut back, 0 bases at V and 2 bases at J, with 4 bases in the middle. CDR3 length: 13 amino acids. The germline gives CDR1 SGHRS, CDR2 YFSETQ. CDR3 protein: CASSLGYTDTQYF. The CDR3 coding sequence is TGCGCCAGCAGCTTGGGCTACACAGATACGCAGTATTTT. Based on the CDR3 plus reference TRBV5-1 and TRBJ2-3, the full variable domain is KAGVTQTPRYLIKTRGQQVTLSCSPISGHRSVSWYQQTPGQGLQFLFEYFSETQRNKGNFPGRFSGRQFSNSRSEMNVSTLELGDSALYLCASSLGYTDTQYFGPGTRLTVL.

In its sample, this clonotype was seen many times. V and J are TRBV2 and TRBJ2-5; TRBD1 is a possible D gene (6 bases). V gave up 7 bases and J gave up 4 bases, with 16 bases separating them. Looked up from germline, CDR1 is SNHLY and CDR2 is FYNNEI. The CDR3 length is 14 residues. The CDR3 nucleotides read TGTGCCAGCATGGACAGCTCCCCTAGAGAGACCCAGTACTTC. Amino acid sequence: CASMDSSPRETQYF. Supplemented by reference TRBV2 and TRBJ2-5, the full variable domain reads EPEVTQTPSHQVTQMGQEVILRCVPISNHLYFYWYRQILGQKVEFLVSFYNNEISEKSEIFDDQFSVERPDGSNFTLKIRSTKLEDSAMYFCASMDSSPRETQYFGPGTRLLVL.

This clonotype occurred many times. The chain uses TRBV20-1 and TRBJ1-2; weak D call: TRBD1 (5 bases). The V and J ends lost 3 bases and 6 bases respectively, with 8 bases between them. The CDR3 has 11 residues. Per the germline V gene, CDR1 is DFQATT and CDR2 is SNEGSKA (reference sequence). The CDR3, as DNA: TGCAGTGCTAGTAAAGGGGATGGCTACACCTTC. Its translation is CSASKGDGYTF.

This clonotype has a count of ten or more. This chain uses TRBV5-4 with TRBJ2-5; TRBD2 matches at 9 bases. From germline, CDR1 is SGHNT and CDR2 YYREEE (reference sequence). This CDR3 has 15 residues. V was pared by 3 bases and J by 5 bases, with 8 bases of the junction left unmatched. The DNA for the CDR3 is TGTGCCAGCAGCTCTAGCGGGGCATCGCTCGAGACCCAGTACTTC. It yields the protein CASSSSGASLETQYF.

This clonotype occurred many times. V is TRBV7-2 and J is TRBJ2-3, with a possible D match to TRBD2 (6 bases). Per germline, CDR1 SGHTA and CDR2 FQGNSA. This CDR3 is 15 amino acids long. Trimming removed 5 bases at V and 1 base at J, with 13 bases between. This chain's CDR3 is CASSGVGTRTDTQYF. CDR3 bases: TGTGCCAGCAGCGGAGTGGGGACTCGCACAGATACGCAGTATTTT.

This clonotype was counted many times. An end of the junction differs from the germline gene, which may be a read error. The chain carries TRBV3-1 and TRBJ2-2; 9 nucleotides line up with TRBD2. The germline V gene has CDR1 LGHDT and CDR2 YNNKEL (reference sequence). The CDR3 is 15 amino acids. Here the CDR3 reads CASSQASGEGGELFF. In nucleotides, the CDR3 is TGTGCCAGCAGTCAAGCTAGCGGGGAGGGCGGGGAGCTGTTTTTT.

This clonotype was observed a single time. Just one base apart from a much larger clone, this may be a read error. The chain is built from TRBV5-1 and TRBJ2-2; D possibly corresponds to TRBD2 (6 bases). The CDR3 sequence is 17 residues long. Germline values: CDR1 SGHRS, CDR2 YFSETQ. The CDR3, as DNA: TGCGCCAGCAGCTCCGTTCGGCGCGGGGTGAACATCGGGGAGCTGTTTTTT. Translating gives CASSSVRRGVNIGELFF.

This clonotype has only a few counts. The chain carries TRBV19 and TRBJ2-2; D may correspond to TRBD1 or TRBD2 (6 bases each). Per germline, CDR1 LNHDA and CDR2 SQIVND (reference sequence). The CDR3 totals 15 residues. Trimming left V 7 bases short and J 5 bases short, with 17 bases between. CDR3: CASMNRGPTTGELFF. In nucleotides, the CDR3 is TGTGCCAGTATGAATCGGGGGCCCACGACCGGGGAGCTGTTTTTT. The whole variable domain, filled in from reference TRBV19 and TRBJ2-2, reads DGGITQSPKYLFRKEGQNVTLSCEQNLNHDAMYWYRQDPGQGLRLIYYSQIVNDFQKGDIAEGYSVSREKKESFPLTVTSAQKNPTAFYLCASMNRGPTTGELFFGEGSRLTVL.

Only a few counts were recorded for this clonotype. The chain is built from TRBV3-1 and TRBJ1-2; D is unclear. Germline loops: CDR1 LGHDT, CDR2 YNNKEL (reference sequence). The CDR3 length is 14 residues. Trimming took off 3 bases at V and 4 bases at J, with 12 bases between the two ends. The DNA of the CDR3 is TGTGCCAGCAGCCAGGCCAGACCTACCTATGGCTACACCTTC. It is translated as CASSQARPTYGYTF.

A note on this clonotype: A much larger clonotype is one base distant, so this may be a read error. The chain joins TRBV7-6 to TRBJ2-3, with 7 bases matching TRBD2. CDR1 SGHVS and CDR2 FNYEAQ come from the germline V gene. This CDR3 is 16 amino acids long. Here the CDR3 reads CASSLQAGPSKDTQYF. In DNA form, the CDR3 reads TGTGCCAGCAGCTTACAAGCGGGGCCTAGCAAAGATACGCAGTATTTT.

In its sample, this clonotype was seen many times. The gene calls are TRBV4-3 and TRBJ2-3; D is undetermined. Between the trimmed V and J ends, which lost 0 bases and 4 bases, there was a span of 8 bases. Germline CDR1 reads LGHNA; CDR2 reads YSLEER. CDR3 length equals 14 residues. CDR3 DNA sequence: TGCGCCAGCAGCCAAGAGTCTACCTCAGATACGCAGTATTTT. It encodes CASSQESTSDTQYF.

This clonotype showed up many times. The CDR3 region is CASSRFLSGNTIYF. CDR3 sequence (DNA): TGTGCCAGCAGCCGATTCCTTTCTGGAAACACCATATATTTT. The V gene is TRBV12-3 or TRBV12-4, the J gene TRBJ1-3, with D unclear. V shed 6 bases and J shed 1 base, with 10 bases lying between them. The CDR3 totals 14 residues.

In this sample, this clonotype turned up many times. The chain uses TRBV7-3 and TRBJ2-1; possibly TRBD1 for D (7 bases). This CDR3 spans 14 amino acids. Germline CDR1 is SGHTA and CDR2 is FQGTGA. Trimming pared 5 bases from V and 8 bases from J, leaving 16 bases between. DNA for the CDR3: TGTGCCAGCAGCCCCCCAGGGGGGAACCATGAGCAGTTCTTC. Amino acid sequence: CASSPPGGNHEQFF.

This clonotype was recorded a few times. The chain combines TRBV6-2 or TRBV6-3 with TRBJ1-2; D unclear. Germline assignment: CDR1 MNHEY and CDR2 SVGEGT. The CDR3 length is 13 residues. Trimming left V 4 bases short and J 4 bases short, with 10 bases between. Here the CDR3 reads CASSSFGPYGYTF. In DNA, the CDR3 is TGTGCCAGCAGTTCTTTCGGACCCTATGGCTACACCTTC.

This clonotype was recorded many times. The rearrangement links TRBV2 to TRBJ1-1; 8 bases agree with TRBD1. There are 14 residues in the CDR3. CDR1 SNHLY and CDR2 FYNNEI come from the germline V gene. The trim removed 6 bases at V and 1 base at J, leaving 4 bases unmatched. The CDR3 DNA follows: TGTGCCAGCAGGGACAGGGAATGGAACACTGAAGCTTTCTTT. This codes for CASRDREWNTEAFF.

This clonotype occurred many times. J is TRBJ1-1 and V is TRBV5-6; D is unresolved. The CDR3 extends over 13 amino acids. Germline loops: CDR1 SGHDT, CDR2 YYEEEE. V was trimmed by 0 bases and J by 6 bases, leaving 9 bases between them. CDR3 loop: CASSLDRLAEAFF. The CDR3 region has the DNA TGTGCCAGCAGCTTGGATAGGTTAGCTGAAGCTTTCTTT.